Included here is one T cell receptor (beta chain) sequence, with context. The antigen remains undetermined. This specimen belongs to a study of siplizumab effects on memory and regulatory T cells. Germline CDR1 SGDLS, CDR2 YYNGEE. The length of the CDR3 is 15 residues. With 3 bases removed from V and 4 bases from J, the gap between germline ends came to 16 bases. The assay covered 100,000 or so TCR templates per sample. The method was immunoSEQ multiplex PCR; TCRdb's version includes in-frame clones alone and lacks a portion of them. The data show 55,000 to 65,000 clones, less than 98% seen once. Study-wide results and caveats: Poor capture below about 10^-5 frequency left most alloreactive clones unmapped to unstimulated subsets. Naive T cells seemed more diverse than memory cells and seemed major alloresponse contributors. Tregs proliferating in siplizumab cultures lacked confirmation of their suppressive function.

The chain joins TRBV9 to TRBJ1-2; D not certain. This clonotype originated in a human donor in good health. Sequencing was carried out using naive CD8+ T cells sorted from blood. The CDR3 region is CASSGAGSPVYGYTF. For the CDR3, the DNA is TGTGCCAGCAGCGGGGCGGGCAGTCCCGTCTATGGCTACACCTTC.